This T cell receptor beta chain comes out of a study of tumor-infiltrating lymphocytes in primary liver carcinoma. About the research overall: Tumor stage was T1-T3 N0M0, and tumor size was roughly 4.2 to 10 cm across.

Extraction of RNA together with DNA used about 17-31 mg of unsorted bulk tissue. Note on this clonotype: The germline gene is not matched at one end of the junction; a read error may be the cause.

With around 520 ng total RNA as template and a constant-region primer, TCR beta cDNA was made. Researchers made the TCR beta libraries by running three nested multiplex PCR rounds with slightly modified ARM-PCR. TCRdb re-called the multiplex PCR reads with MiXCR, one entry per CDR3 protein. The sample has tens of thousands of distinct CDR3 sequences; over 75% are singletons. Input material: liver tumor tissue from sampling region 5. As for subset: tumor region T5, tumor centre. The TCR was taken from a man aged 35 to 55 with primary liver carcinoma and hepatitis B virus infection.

Written as DNA, the CDR3 is TGTGCCAGCAGCTCTGGGGGAAGCTTTGTTGGATCCCGCACAGATACGCAGTGTTTC. Residues: CASSSGGSFVGSRTDTQCF. The chain recombines TRBV11-1 with TRBJ2-3; the D call may be TRBD1 or TRBD2 (5 bases each). The CDR3 is 19 amino acids. Per germline, CDR1 SGHAT and CDR2 FQDESV (reference sequence).